This passage covers 8 T cell receptor beta chains from one sample sequenced in a study of blood T cell repertoires in COVID-19. TCRdb's table, derived via immunoSEQ multiplex PCR, lists solely in-frame clones and lacks some. This table holds roughly 180,000 clones, 79% found once. The source material was peripheral blood. These receptors came from a woman aged 60-70 years with COVID-19, enrolled during active disease.

The chain uses TRBV19 and TRBJ2-7; a weak D match, TRBD2 (6 bases). Germline assignment: CDR1 LNHDA and CDR2 SQIVND (reference sequence). The CDR3 extends over 16 amino acids. Trimming took 5 bases from V and 0 from J, leaving 17 bases between them. The CDR3, as DNA: TGTGCCAGTAGTGCTCGCTGGGACTTGAGCTCCTACGAGCAGTACTTC. Protein sequence: CASSARWDLSSYEQYF.

This chain links TRBV5-6 with TRBJ2-7; 10 bases map to TRBD1. From germline, CDR1 is SGHDT and CDR2 YYEEEE. The CDR3 length is 14 residues. With 6 bases clipped from V and 3 bases from J, the junction kept 6 bases outside the gene matches. In DNA, the CDR3 is TGTGCCAGCACCAAGACAGGGGGCAACTACGAGCAGTACTTC. This codes for CASTKTGGNYEQYF.

The chain recombines TRBV6-5 with TRBJ1-5, with D tentatively TRBD1 (6 bases). CDR1 is MNHEY, CDR2 SVGAGI, per germline. V was shortened by 8 bases and J by 1 base, with 15 bases between the two germline ends. This CDR3 is 15 amino acids long. CDR3 loop: CASSQGGLSNQPQHF. The DNA for the CDR3 is TGTGCCAGCTCACAGGGAGGGCTGAGCAATCAGCCCCAGCATTTT.

J is TRBJ1-2 and V is TRBV5-1; perhaps TRBD1 as D (6 bases). The CDR3 consists of 14 residues. CDR1 is SGHRS, CDR2 YFSETQ, per germline. V lost 2 bases and J lost 6, with 14 bases in between. Here the CDR3 DNA reads TGCGCCAGCAGCTTTTCAGGGGCGGGCGATGGCTACACCTTC. This codes for CASSFSGAGDGYTF.

This clone was counted at least ten times. The chain links TRBV28 to TRBJ2-7, with 8 bases that match TRBD1. CDR3 size: 13 residues. CDR1 MDHEN and CDR2 SYDVKM come from the germline V gene. V shed 7 bases, J shed 7 bases, and the junction held 9 bases outside the gene matches. In DNA, the CDR3 is TGTGCCAGCACCCGACAGGGGCTTTGGGAGCAGTACTTC. Its protein is CASTRQGLWEQYF.

The chain joins TRBV5-1 to TRBJ2-3, with 9 bases that match TRBD1. In germline, CDR1 is SGHRS, CDR2 YFSETQ. This CDR3 has 15 amino acids. Germline trimming cut 7 bases from V and 2 bases from J; bases unmatched to any gene: 8. The CDR3 reads CASAGTGLPTDTQYF. CDR3 DNA: TGCGCCAGCGCCGGGACAGGGTTACCCACAGATACGCAGTATTTT.

This clone was seen a few times. The chain is built from TRBV7-9 and TRBJ1-2; D gene unclear. The V end was cut by 5 bases, the J end by 4 bases, with 11 bases between. The CDR3 is 13 residues long. CDR1 SEHNR and CDR2 FQNEAQ come from the germline V gene (reference sequence). The DNA of the CDR3 is TGTGCCAGCAGCCTCGAAGGCGGCTATGGCTACACCTTC. Translation: CASSLEGGYGYTF.

This sequence joins TRBV28 and TRBJ1-4; D gene uncertain. Germline V lookup: CDR1 MDHEN, CDR2 SYDVKM. V was cut by 6 bases and J by 10 bases, with 21 bases left in between. The CDR3 length is 15 residues. This CDR3 reads CASSPQVASGVKLFF. CDR3 DNA: TGTGCCAGCAGCCCCCAGGTTGCGAGCGGGGTAAAACTGTTTTTT.